Sequencing of this TCR beta chain was carried out in a study of cytomegalovirus exposure and HLA in healthy donors. Study results and caveats: Whilst most TCR sequences proved rare, a subset of public TCRs occurred across many donors. It was reportedly the case that the classifier diagnosed cytomegalovirus status with high specificity and sensitivity.

The CDR3 is 14 residues long. Between the trimmed V and J ends, which lost 5 bases and 1 base, there was a span of 10 bases. Germline V gene sequence: CDR1 LNHDA, CDR2 SQIVND (reference sequence). For this clone: No antigen is known for it.

The table came from immunoSEQ multiplex PCR; TCRdb's copy has only in-frame clones and leaves some out. The table lists approximately 160,000 clones, approximately 87% of them singletons. Sequencing was done on a sample of PBMCs. This sequence originates from a woman in her 30s in good health and CMV-seronegative. The J gene is TRBJ2-3, the V gene TRBV19; D is possibly TRBD2 (5 bases). This chain's CDR3 is CASSRGHGTDTQYF. Here the CDR3 DNA reads TGTGCCAGTAGTCGGGGTCACGGCACAGATACGCAGTATTTT.